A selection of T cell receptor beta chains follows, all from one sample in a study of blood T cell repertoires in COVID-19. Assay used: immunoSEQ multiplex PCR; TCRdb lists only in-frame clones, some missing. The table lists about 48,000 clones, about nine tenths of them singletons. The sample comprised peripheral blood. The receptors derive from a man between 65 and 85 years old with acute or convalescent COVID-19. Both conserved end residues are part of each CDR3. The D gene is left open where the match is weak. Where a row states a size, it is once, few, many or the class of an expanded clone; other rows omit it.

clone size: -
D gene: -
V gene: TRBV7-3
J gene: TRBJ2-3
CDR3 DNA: TGTGCCAGCAGCTCCTTTGGGGGGTTAGATACGCAGTATTTT
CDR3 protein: CASSSFGGLDTQYF

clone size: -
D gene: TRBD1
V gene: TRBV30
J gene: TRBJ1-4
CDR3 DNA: TGTGCCTGGACCCTCGGACAGGGGACTCCTAATGAAAAACTGTTTTTT
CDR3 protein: CAWTLGQGTPNEKLFF

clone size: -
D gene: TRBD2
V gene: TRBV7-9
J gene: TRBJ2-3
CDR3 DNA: TGTGCCAGCAGCCACGGGACTACCCCAGATACGCAGTATTTT
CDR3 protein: CASSHGTTPDTQYF

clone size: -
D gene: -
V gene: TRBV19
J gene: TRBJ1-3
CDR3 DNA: TGTGCCAGTAGCAACAGGGTGTCTTCTGGAAACACCATATATTTT
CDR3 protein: CASSNRVSSGNTIYF

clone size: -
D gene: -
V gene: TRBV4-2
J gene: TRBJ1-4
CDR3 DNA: TGTGCCAGCAGCCAAGATCGGGGGGCAGGTGGTAATGAAAAACTGTTTTTT
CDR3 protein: CASSQDRGAGGNEKLFF

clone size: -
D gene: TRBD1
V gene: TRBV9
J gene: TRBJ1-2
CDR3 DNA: TGTGCCAGCAGCGCCGGGACAGGGGGCTTCTATGGCTACACCTTC
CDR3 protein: CASSAGTGGFYGYTF

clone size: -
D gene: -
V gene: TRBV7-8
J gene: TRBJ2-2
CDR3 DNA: TGTGCCAGCAGGGTATTGCAGGGTACCGGGGAGCTGTTTTTT
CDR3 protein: CASRVLQGTGELFF

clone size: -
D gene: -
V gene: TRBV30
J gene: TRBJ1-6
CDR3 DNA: TGTGCCTGGAGTGTACAGCATAATTCACCCCTCCACTTT
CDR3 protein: CAWSVQHNSPLHF

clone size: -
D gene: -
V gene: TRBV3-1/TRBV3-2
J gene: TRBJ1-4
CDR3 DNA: TGTGCCAGCAGCCGGACAGAGAATGAAAAACTGTTTTTT
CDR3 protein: CASSRTENEKLFF

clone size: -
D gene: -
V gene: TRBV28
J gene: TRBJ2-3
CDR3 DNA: TGTGCCAGCAGTTCCCTGCTATCCACAGATACGCAGTATTTT
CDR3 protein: CASSSLLSTDTQYF

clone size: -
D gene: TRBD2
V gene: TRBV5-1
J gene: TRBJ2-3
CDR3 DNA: TGCGCCAGCAGCCCCGGGACTAGCGTGGCAGATACGCAGTATTTT
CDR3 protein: CASSPGTSVADTQYF

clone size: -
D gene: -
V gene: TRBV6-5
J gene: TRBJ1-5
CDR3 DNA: TGTGCCAGCAGTTACGAGAGAGGCAATCAGCCCCAGCATTTT
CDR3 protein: CASSYERGNQPQHF

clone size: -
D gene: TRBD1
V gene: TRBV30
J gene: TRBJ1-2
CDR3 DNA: TGTGCCTGGAGACCAGGGGTTCGGACAGGCTATGGCTACACCTTC
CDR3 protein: CAWRPGVRTGYGYTF

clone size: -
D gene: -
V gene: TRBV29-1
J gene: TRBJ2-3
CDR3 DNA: TGCAGCGTTGGAATGGCCTCTGAGGTTACGCAGTATTTT
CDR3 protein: CSVGMASEVTQYF

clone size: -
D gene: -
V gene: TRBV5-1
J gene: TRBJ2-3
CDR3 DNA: TGCGCCAGCAGCTTGGTCGGTCACGGAGACACAGATACGCAGTATTTT
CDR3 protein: CASSLVGHGDTDTQYF

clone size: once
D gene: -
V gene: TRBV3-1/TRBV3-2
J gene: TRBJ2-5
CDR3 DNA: TGTGCCAGCAGTGGTAGGTGGAGGGAGACCCAGTACTTC
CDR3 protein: CASSGRWRETQYF

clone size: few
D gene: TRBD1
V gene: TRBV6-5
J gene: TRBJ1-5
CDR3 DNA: TGTGCCAGCAGACAGGGGGCTTGGGGCAATCAGCCCCAGCATTTT
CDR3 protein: CASRQGAWGNQPQHF

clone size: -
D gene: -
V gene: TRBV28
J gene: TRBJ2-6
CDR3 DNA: TGTGCCAGCAGTTTTAATGGGGGCCGTGGAAAAGCCAACGTCCTGACTTTC
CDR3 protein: CASSFNGGRGKANVLTF

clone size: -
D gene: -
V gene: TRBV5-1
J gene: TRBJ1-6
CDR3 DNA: TGCGCCAGCAGCTTGGCCTTAGATAATTCACCCCTCCACTTT
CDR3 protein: CASSLALDNSPLHF

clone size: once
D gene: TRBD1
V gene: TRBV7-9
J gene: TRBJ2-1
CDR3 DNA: TGTGCCAGCAGCCTGAGAAGGGGGCAGGATGAGCAGTTCTTC
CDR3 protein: CASSLRRGQDEQFF

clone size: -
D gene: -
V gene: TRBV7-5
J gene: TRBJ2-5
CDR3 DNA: TGTGCCAGAAGCTTAACCCTAGTCCCGCGGTACCAAGAGACCCAGTACTTC
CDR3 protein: CARSLTLVPRYQETQYF

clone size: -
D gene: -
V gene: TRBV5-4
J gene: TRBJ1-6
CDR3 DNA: TGTGCCAGCAGCTGGACGGACAGTCGGAATTCACCCCTCCACTTT
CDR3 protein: CASSWTDSRNSPLHF

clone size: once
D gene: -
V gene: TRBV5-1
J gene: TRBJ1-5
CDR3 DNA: TGCGCCAGCAGCTTGGAAGGGGGCAATCAGCCCCAGCATTTT
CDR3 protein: CASSLEGGNQPQHF

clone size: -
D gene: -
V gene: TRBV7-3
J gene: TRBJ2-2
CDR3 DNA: TGTGCCAGCAGCCTGACTCCTTACGGGGAGCTGTTTTTT
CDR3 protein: CASSLTPYGELFF

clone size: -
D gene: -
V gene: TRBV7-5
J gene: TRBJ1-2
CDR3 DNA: TGTGTCAGAAGCTCACGAGCCCTCGGACAGGCAAACTATGGCTACACCTTC
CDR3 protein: CVRSSRALGQANYGYTF

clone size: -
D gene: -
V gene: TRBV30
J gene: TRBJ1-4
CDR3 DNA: TGTGCCTGGAGTGTAAACAACCGAGGCAAGGAAAAACTGTTTTTT
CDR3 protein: CAWSVNNRGKEKLFF

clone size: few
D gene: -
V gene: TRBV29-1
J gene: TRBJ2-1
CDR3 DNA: TGCAGCGTTAAATGGAGGGCAGGGCCTGGAGAGCAGTTCTTC
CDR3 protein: CSVKWRAGPGEQFF

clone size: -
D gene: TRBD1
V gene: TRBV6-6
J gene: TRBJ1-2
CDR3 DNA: TGTGCCAGCAGTTACTCGACAGGGGAGAATGGCTACACCTTC
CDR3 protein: CASSYSTGENGYTF